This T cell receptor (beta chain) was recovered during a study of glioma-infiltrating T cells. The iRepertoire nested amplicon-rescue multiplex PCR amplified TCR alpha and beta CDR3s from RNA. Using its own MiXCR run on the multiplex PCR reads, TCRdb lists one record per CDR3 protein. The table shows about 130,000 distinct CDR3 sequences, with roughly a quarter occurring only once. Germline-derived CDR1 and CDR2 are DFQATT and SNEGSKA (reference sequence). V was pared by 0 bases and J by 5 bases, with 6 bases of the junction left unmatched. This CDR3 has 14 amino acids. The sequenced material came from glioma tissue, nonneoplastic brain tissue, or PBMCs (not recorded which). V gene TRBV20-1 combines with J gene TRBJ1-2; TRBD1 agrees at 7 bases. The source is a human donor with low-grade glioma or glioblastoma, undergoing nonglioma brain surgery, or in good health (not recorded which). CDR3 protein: CSARDRTGGYGYTF. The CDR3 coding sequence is TGCAGTGCTAGAGACCGGACAGGAGGATATGGCTACACCTTC.